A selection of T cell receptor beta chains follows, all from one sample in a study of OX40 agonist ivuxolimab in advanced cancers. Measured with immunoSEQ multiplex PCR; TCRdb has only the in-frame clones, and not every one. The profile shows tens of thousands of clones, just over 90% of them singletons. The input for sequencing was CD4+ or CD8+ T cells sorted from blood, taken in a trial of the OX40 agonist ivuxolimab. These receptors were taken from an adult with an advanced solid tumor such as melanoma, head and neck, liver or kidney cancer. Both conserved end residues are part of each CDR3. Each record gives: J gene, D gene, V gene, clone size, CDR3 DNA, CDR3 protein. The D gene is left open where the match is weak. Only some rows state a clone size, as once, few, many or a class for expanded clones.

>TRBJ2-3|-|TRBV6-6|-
TGTGCCAGCAGTTACGACCGAGATACGCAGTATTTT
CASSYDRDTQYF
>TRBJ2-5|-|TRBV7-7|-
TGTGCCAGCAGCGCTCGTATTCCGGGACACGGACTCCAAGAGACCCAGTACTTC
CASSARIPGHGLQETQYF
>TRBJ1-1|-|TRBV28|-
TGTGCCAGCAGTTTATATACAGGGCAGGCACACACTGAAGCTTTCTTT
CASSLYTGQAHTEAFF
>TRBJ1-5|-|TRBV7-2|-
TGTGCCAGCAGCTTTGTAGGGGGTGGCAATCAGCCCCAGCATTTT
CASSFVGGGNQPQHF
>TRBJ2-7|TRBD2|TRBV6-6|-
TGTGCCAGCAGTTACGGCGGCGGGGGCTACGAGCAGTACTTC
CASSYGGGGYEQYF
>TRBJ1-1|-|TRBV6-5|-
TGTGCCAGCAGTTACTCGTCAGACACTGAAGCTTTCTTT
CASSYSSDTEAFF
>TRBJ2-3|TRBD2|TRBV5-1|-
TGCGCCAGCAGCTTGGGACTAGCAGCAGATACGCAGTATTTT
CASSLGLAADTQYF
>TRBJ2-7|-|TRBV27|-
TGTGCCAGCACACAGACCTTTGACGTAGTCTACGAGCAGTACTTC
CASTQTFDVVYEQYF
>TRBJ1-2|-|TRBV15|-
TGTGCCACCAGCAGAGATGGCTCAGGGCTCTTCGGCTACACCTTC
CATSRDGSGLFGYTF
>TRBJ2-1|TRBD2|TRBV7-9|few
TGTGCCAGCAGCTTAGAAAAGCGGGGTGGCAATGAGCAGTTCTTC
CASSLEKRGGNEQFF
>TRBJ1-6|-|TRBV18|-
TGTGCCAGCTCCCCCGTAAGGCCACAGGGATCGGATTCACCCCTCCACTTT
CASSPVRPQGSDSPLHF
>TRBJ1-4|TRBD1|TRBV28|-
TGTGCCAGCAGGGGGACAGGGATATTGGAAAAACTGTTTTTT
CASRGTGILEKLFF
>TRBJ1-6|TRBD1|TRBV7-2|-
TGTGCCAGCAGCTCCCTACGGGACAGGACCGCTAATTCACCCCTCCACTTT
CASSSLRDRTANSPLHF
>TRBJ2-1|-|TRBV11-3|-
TGTGCCAGCACCCATAGAGGTGTTTCGGGGCCCAATGAGCAGTTCTTC
CASTHRGVSGPNEQFF
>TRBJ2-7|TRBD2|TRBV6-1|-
TGTGCCAGCAGGCTAGCGGAGAACGAGCAGTACTTC
CASRLAENEQYF
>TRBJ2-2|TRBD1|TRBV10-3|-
TGTGCCATCAGTGTGGGGACAGGGGCGAGAAACACCGGGGAGCTGTTTTTT
CAISVGTGARNTGELFF
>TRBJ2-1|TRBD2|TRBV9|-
TGTGCCAGCAGCACTAGCGGGGGGACGTACAATGAGCAGTTCTTC
CASSTSGGTYNEQFF
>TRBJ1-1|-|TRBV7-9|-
TGTGCCAGCAGCTTCTACGGCACCACTGAAGCTTTCTTT
CASSFYGTTEAFF
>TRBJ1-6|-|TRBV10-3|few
TGTGCCGCGAACAGGGATTTAAATTCACCCCTCCACTTT
CAANRDLNSPLHF
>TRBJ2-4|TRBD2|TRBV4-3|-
TGCGCCAGCAGCCAAGATCCCCCCACAGCTGCTAGCGGGTACAAAAACATTCAGTACTTC
CASSQDPPTAASGYKNIQYF
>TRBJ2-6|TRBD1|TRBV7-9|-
TGTGCCAGCAGCTCCGGGACAGGCTTTGCTGGGGCCAACGTCCTGACTTTC
CASSSGTGFAGANVLTF
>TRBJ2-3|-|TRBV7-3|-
TGTGCCAGCAGCTTATTCGGCGGCTCGGACTACACAGATACGCAGTATTTT
CASSLFGGSDYTDTQYF
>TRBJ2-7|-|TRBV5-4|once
TGTGCCAGCAGCCGGGTAGGCGGCTACGAGCAGTACTTC
CASSRVGGYEQYF
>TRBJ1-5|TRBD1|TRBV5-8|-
TGTGCCAGCAGCTCGGGACAGATCGGGATAGGTCAGCCCCAGCATTTT
CASSSGQIGIGQPQHF
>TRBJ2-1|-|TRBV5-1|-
TGCGCCAGCAGCTTGGGACCAGGGTCCTACAATGAGCAGTTCTTC
CASSLGPGSYNEQFF
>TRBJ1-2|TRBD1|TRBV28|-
TGTGCCAGCAGTTTCCAGGGGGCAACTAACTATGGCTACACCTTC
CASSFQGATNYGYTF